The TCR beta chain under discussion was sequenced for a study of T cells in women clearing cervical HPV infection. Study context: HLA type stays a possible confounder, typing being limited. General study points: T-cell numbers per sample were unknown and may explain richness differences.

Cervical HPV DNA detected by MY09/MY11 PCR, typed by dot-blot. Genomic DNA, averaging about 1,100 ng per sample, yielded TCR beta CDR3 via immunoSEQ. Sequenced by immunoSEQ multiplex PCR; TCRdb stores in-frame clones only, minus some. The sample totals about 46,000 clones; its top ten clones hold 35% to 45%. Deletions cut 3 bases from V and 1 base from J, with 8 bases between. This CDR3 is built from 13 residues. Per the germline V gene, CDR1 is DFQATT and CDR2 is SNEGSKA (reference sequence). As regards this clone: The antigen remains undetermined. The read ends 3 residues before the CDR3 terminus; that terminus is restored from the germline J gene.

The chain couples TRBV20-1 to TRBJ2-3, with a weak D call TRBD2 (6 bases). The specimen sequenced was blood buffy coat. This clonotype was obtained from a woman between 18 and 69 years old with a cervical HPV16 infection that either progressed to CIN3+ or cleared (not recorded which). The sequenced CDR3 bases are TGCAGTGCTAGTCCGGGGGGCACAGATACG. It yields the protein CSASPGGTDT. The complete CDR3 protein is CSASPGGTDTQYF.